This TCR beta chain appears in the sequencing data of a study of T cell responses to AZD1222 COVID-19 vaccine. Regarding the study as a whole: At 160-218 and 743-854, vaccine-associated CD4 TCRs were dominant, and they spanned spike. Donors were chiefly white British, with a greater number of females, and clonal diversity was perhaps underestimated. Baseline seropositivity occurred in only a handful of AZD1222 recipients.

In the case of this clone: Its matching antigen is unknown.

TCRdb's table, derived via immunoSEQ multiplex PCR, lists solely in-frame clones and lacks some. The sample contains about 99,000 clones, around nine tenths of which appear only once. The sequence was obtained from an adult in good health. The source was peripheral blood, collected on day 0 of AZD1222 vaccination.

This CDR3 reads CASSLWLPSAEQFF. In nucleotides, the CDR3 is TGCGCCAGCAGCTTGTGGCTGCCCTCGGCTGAGCAGTTCTTC. This chain joins TRBV5-1 and TRBJ2-1; D is uncertain. The CDR3 contains 14 residues. Germline CDR1 reads SGHRS; CDR2 reads YFSETQ. V was clipped by 1 base and J by 9 bases, with 14 bases between them.